This T cell receptor (beta chain) was found in a study of T cell changes during pregnancy in multiple sclerosis. The CDR3 runs 12 residues. The germline V gene has CDR1 SEHNR and CDR2 FQNEAQ (reference sequence). V was shortened by 4 bases and J by 5 bases, with 8 bases between the two germline ends. Produced via immunoSEQ multiplex PCR; TCRdb's table is partial and in-frame only. The sample includes approximately 83,000 clones, about 94% of them seen just once. The TCR comes from a female donor with multiple sclerosis, enrolled in a pregnancy study. This specimen consisted of peripheral blood, obtained in the third trimester of pregnancy. The chain links TRBV7-9 to TRBJ1-1; D is ambiguous. The CDR3 spells CASSSSGTEAFF. CDR3 nucleotides: TGTGCCAGCAGCTCTAGCGGTACTGAAGCTTTCTTT. Variable domain in full (rest from reference TRBV7-9 and TRBJ1-1): DTGVSQNPRHKITKRGQNVTFRCDPISEHNRLYWYRQTLGQGPEFLTYFQNEAQLEKSRLLSDRFSAERPKGSFSTLEIQRTEQGDSAMYLCASSSSGTEAFFGQGTRLTVV.